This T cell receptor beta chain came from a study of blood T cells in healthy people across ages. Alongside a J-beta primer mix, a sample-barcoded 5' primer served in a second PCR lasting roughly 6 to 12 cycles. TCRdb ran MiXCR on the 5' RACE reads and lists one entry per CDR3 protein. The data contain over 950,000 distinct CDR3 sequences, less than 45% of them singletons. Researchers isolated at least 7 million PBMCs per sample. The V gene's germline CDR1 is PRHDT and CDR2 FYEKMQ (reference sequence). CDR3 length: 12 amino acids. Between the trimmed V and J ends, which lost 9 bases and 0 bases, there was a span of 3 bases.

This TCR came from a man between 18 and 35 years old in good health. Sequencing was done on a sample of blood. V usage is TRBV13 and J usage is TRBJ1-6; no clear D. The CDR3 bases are TGTGCCAGTGCCTCCTATAATTCACCCCTCCACTTT. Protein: CASASYNSPLHF. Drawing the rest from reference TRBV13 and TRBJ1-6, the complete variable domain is AAGVIQSPRHLIKEKRETATLKCYPIPRHDTVYWYQQGPGQDPQFLISFYEKMQSDKGSIPDRFSAQQFSDYHSELNMSSLELGDSALYFCASASYNSPLHFGNGTRLTVT.